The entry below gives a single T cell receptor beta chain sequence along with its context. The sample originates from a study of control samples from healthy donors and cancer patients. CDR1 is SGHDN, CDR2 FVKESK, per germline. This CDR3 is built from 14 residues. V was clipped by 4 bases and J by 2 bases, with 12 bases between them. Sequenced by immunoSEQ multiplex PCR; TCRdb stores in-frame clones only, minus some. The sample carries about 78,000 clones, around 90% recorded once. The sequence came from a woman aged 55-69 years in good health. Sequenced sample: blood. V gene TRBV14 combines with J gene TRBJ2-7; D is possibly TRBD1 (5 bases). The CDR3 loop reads CASSLDRGPYEQYF. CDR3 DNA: TGTGCCAGCAGCCTCGATAGGGGTCCCTACGAGCAGTACTTC.